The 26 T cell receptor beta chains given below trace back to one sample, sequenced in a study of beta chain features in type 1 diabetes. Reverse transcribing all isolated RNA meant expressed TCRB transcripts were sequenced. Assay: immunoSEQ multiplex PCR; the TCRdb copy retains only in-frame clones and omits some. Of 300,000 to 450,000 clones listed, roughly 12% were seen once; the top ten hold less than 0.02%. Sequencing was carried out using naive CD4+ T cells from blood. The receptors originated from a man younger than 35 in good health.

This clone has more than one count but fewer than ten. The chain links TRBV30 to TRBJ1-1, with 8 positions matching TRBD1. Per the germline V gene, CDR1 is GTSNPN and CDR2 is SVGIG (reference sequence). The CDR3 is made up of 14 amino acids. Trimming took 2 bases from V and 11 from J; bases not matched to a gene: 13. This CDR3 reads CAWSLRTGSPTAFF. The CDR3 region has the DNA TGTGCCTGGAGTCTTAGGACAGGGTCTCCTACCGCTTTCTTT.

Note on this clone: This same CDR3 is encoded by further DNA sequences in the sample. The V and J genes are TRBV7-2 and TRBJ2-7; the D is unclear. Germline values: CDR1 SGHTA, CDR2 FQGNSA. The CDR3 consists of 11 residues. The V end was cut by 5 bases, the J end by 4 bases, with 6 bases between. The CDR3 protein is CASSPGYEQYF. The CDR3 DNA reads TGTGCCAGCAGCCCCGGGTACGAGCAGTACTTC.

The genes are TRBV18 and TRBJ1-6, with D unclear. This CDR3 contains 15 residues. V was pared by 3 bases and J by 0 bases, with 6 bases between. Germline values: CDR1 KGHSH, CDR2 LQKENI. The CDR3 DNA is TGTGCCAGCTCACCGGTGAGCTCCTATAATTCACCCCTCCACTTT. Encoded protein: CASSPVSSYNSPLHF.

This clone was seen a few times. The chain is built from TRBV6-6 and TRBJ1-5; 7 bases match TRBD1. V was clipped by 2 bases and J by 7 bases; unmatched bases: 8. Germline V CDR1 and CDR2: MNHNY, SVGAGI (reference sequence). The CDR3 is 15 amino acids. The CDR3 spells CASSYEGAIRQPQHF. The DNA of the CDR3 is TGTGCCAGCAGTTACGAGGGGGCAATAAGACAGCCCCAGCATTTT.

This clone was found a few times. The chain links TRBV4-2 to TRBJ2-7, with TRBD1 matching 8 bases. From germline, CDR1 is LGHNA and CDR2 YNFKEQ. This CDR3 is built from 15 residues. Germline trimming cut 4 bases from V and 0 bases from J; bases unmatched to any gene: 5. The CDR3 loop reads CASSPDRGNSYEQYF. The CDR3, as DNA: TGTGCCAGCAGCCCAGACAGGGGAAACTCCTACGAGCAGTACTTC.

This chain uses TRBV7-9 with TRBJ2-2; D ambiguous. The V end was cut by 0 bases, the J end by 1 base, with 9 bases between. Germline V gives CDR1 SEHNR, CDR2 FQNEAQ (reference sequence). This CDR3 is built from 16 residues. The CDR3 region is CASSLARTGNTGELFF. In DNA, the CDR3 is TGTGCCAGCAGCTTAGCGCGTACGGGGAACACCGGGGAGCTGTTTTTT.

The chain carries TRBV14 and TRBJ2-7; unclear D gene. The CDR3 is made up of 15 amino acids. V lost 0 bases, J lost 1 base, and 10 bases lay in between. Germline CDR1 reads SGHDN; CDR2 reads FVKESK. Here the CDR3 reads CASSQDIGQSYEQYF. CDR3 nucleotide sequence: TGTGCCAGCAGCCAAGATATTGGGCAGTCCTACGAGCAGTACTTC.

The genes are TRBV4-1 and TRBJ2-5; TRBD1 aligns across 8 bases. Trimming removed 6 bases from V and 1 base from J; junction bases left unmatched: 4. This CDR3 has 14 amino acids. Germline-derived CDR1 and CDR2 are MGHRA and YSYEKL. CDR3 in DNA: TGCGCCAGCAGAAGGACAGGGATCCAAGAGACCCAGTACTTC. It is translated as CASRRTGIQETQYF.

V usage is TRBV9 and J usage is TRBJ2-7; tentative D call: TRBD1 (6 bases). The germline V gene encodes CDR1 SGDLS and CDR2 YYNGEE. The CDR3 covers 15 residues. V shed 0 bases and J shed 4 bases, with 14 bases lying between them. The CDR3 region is CASSVGQGSRYEQYF. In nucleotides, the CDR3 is TGTGCCAGCAGCGTAGGCCAGGGGAGTCGGTACGAGCAGTACTTC. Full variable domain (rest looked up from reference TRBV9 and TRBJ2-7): DSGVTQTPKHLITATGQRVTLRCSPRSGDLSVYWYQQSLDQGLQFLIQYYNGEERAKGNILERFSAQQFPDLHSELNLSSLELGDSALYFCASSVGQGSRYEQYFGPGTRLTVT.

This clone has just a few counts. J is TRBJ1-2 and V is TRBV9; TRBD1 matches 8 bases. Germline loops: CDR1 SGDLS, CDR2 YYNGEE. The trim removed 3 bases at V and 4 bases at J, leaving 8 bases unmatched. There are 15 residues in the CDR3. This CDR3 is CASSAIETGAYGYTF. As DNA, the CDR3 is TGTGCCAGCAGCGCTATAGAGACAGGGGCCTATGGCTACACCTTC.

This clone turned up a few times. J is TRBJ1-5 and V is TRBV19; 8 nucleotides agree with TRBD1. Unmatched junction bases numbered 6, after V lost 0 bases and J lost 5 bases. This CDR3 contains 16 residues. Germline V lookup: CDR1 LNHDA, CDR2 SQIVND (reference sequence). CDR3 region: CASSIDSGQGYQPQHF. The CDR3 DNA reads TGTGCCAGTAGTATAGATTCCGGACAGGGTTATCAGCCCCAGCATTTT.

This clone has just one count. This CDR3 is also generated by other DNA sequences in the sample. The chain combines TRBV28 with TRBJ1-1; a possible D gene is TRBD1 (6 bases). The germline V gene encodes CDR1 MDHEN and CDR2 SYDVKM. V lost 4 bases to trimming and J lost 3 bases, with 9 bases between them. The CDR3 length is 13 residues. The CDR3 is CASSSTGYTEAFF. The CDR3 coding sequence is TGTGCCAGCAGTTCAACAGGGTACACTGAAGCTTTCTTT.

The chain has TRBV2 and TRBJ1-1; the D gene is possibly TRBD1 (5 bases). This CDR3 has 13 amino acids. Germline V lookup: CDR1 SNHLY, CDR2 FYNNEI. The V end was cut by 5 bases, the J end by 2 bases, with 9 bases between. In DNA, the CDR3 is TGTGCCAGCAGTCGCGACAGCAACACTGAAGCTTTCTTT. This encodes CASSRDSNTEAFF. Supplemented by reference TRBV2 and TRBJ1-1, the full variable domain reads EPEVTQTPSHQVTQMGQEVILRCVPISNHLYFYWYRQILGQKVEFLVSFYNNEISEKSEIFDDQFSVERPDGSNFTLKIRSTKLEDSAMYFCASSRDSNTEAFFGQGTRLTVV.

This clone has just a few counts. The CDR3 sequence is CASSQVTGGNTEAFF. CDR3 nucleotide sequence: TGTGCCAGCAGCCAAGTAACAGGCGGCAACACTGAAGCTTTCTTT. V usage is TRBV4-2 and J usage is TRBJ1-1, with D tentatively TRBD1 (5 bases). The CDR3 loop spans 15 amino acids. Germline assignment: CDR1 LGHNA and CDR2 YNFKEQ. Trimming removed 1 base from V and 2 bases from J, with 11 bases in between.

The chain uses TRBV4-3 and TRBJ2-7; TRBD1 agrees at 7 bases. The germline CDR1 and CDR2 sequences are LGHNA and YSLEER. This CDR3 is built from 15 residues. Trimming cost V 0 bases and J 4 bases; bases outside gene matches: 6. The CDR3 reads CASSQEKNRGYEQYF. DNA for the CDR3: TGCGCCAGCAGCCAAGAGAAGAACAGGGGATACGAGCAGTACTTC.

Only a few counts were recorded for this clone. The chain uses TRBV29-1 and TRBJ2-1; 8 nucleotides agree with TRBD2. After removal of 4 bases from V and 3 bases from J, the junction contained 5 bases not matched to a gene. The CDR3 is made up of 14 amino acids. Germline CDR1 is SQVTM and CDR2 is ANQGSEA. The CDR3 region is CSVVRREDYNEQFF. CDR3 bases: TGCAGCGTTGTGAGGCGGGAGGACTACAATGAGCAGTTCTTC.

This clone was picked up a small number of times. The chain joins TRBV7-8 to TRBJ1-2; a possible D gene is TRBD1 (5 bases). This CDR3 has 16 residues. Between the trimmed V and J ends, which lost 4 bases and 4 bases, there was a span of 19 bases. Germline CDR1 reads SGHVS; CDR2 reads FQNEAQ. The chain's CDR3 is CASSSDRHRSGYGYTF. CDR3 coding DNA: TGTGCCAGCAGCTCTGACCGACACAGGTCTGGCTATGGCTACACCTTC.

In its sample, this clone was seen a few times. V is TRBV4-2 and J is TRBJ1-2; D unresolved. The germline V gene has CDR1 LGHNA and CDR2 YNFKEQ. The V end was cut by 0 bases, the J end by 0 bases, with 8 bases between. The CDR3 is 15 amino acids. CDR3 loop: CASSQDKIANYGYTF. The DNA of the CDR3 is TGTGCCAGCAGCCAAGATAAAATAGCTAACTATGGCTACACCTTC.

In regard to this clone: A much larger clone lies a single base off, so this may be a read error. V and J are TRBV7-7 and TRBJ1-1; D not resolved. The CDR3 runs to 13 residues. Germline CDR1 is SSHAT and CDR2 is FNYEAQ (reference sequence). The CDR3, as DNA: TGTGCTAGCAGCTTAGGGAGGAACACTGAAGCTTTCTTT. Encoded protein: CASSLGRNTEAFF.

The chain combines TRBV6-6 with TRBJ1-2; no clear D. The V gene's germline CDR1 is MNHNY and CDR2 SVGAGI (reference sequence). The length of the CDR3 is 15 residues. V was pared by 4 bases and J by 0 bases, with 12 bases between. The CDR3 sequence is CASSSLQATNYGYTF. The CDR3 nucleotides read TGTGCCAGCAGTTCCCTCCAGGCGACTAACTATGGCTACACCTTC.

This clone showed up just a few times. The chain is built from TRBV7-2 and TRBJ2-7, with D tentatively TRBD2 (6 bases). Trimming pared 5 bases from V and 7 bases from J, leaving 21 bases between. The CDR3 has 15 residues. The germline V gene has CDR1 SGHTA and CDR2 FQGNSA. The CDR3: CASSLPEGPRSEQYF. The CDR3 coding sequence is TGTGCCAGCAGCCTCCCGGAGGGCCCTAGGAGTGAGCAGTACTTC.

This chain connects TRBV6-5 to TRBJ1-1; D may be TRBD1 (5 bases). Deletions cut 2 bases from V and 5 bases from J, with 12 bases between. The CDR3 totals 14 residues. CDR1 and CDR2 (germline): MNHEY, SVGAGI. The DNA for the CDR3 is TGTGCCAGCAGTTACGGGGCCCAGGGTACTGAAGCTTTCTTT. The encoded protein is CASSYGAQGTEAFF.

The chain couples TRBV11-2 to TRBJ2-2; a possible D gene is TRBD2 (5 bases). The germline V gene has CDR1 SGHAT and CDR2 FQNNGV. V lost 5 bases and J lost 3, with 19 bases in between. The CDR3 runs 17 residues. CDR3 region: CASSPTRIAQHTGELFF. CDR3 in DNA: TGTGCCAGCAGCCCTACCCGGATAGCGCAACACACCGGGGAGCTGTTTTTT.

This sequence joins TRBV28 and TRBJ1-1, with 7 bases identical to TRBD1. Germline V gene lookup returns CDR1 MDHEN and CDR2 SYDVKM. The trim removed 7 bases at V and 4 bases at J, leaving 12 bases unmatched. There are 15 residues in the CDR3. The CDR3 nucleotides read TGTGCCAGCATTCCAGGGGGTAACAGGGGCACTGAAGCTTTCTTT. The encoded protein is CASIPGGNRGTEAFF.

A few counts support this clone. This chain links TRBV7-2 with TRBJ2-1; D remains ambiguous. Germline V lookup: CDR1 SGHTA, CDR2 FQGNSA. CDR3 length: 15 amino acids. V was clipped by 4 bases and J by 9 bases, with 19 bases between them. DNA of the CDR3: TGTGCCAGCAGCTCTAAAGTCATTTCGGTTACTGAGCAGTTCTTC. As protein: CASSSKVISVTEQFF. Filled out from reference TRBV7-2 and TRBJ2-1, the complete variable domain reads GAGVSQSPSNKVTEKGKDVELRCDPISGHTALYWYRQSLGQGLEFLIYFQGNSAPDKSGLPSDRFSAERTGGSVSTLTIQRTQQEDSAVYLCASSSKVISVTEQFFGPGTRLTVL.

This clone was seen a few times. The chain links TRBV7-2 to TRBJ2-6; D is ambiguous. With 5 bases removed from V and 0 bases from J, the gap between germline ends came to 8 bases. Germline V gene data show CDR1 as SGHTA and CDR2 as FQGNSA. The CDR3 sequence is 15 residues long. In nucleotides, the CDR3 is TGTGCCAGCAGCATGACAAGCTCTGGGGCCAACGTCCTGACTTTC. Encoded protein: CASSMTSSGANVLTF.